Below, 17 T cell receptor beta chains from the same sample are listed, as sequenced in a study of control samples from healthy donors and cancer patients. Sequenced by immunoSEQ multiplex PCR; TCRdb stores in-frame clones only, minus some. The repertoire holds under 50,000 clones, with roughly 86% as singletons. Specimen: PBMCs. The receptors come from a woman aged 55-75 years with lung cancer.

The V call is TRBV18, the J call TRBJ2-3; 9 nucleotides line up with TRBD1. Unmatched junction bases numbered 5, after V lost 3 bases and J lost 4 bases. Per germline, CDR1 KGHSH and CDR2 LQKENI. The CDR3 has 15 amino acids. The CDR3 DNA is TGTGCCAGCTCACCCGGACAGGGGTCGCCAGATACGCAGTATTTT. It yields the protein CASSPGQGSPDTQYF.

The rearrangement joins TRBV5-1 to TRBJ1-2; unclear D gene. Trimming removed 7 bases from V and 8 bases from J, with 12 bases in between. Germline assignment: CDR1 SGHRS and CDR2 YFSETQ. The CDR3 is 11 amino acids. CDR3 bases: TGCGCCAGCCTAATCCTGAACGGCTACACCTTC. The encoded protein is CASLILNGYTF.

This clone was seen a few times. The chain is built from TRBV5-4 and TRBJ1-2; 9 bases align to TRBD1. The V segment lost 3 bases and the J segment 5 bases; nucleotides outside the gene matches: 5. The V gene's germline CDR1 is SGHNT and CDR2 YYREEE (reference sequence). This CDR3 has 14 amino acids. For the CDR3, the DNA is TGTGCCAGCAGCTACGGGACAGGGAGGTATGGCTACACCTTC. Translated: CASSYGTGRYGYTF. The complete variable domain, with remaining parts taken from reference TRBV5-4 and TRBJ1-2, reads ETGVTQSPTHLIKTRGQQVTLRCSSQSGHNTVSWYQQALGQGPQFIFQYYREEENGRGNFPPRFSGLQFPNYSSELNVNALELDDSALYLCASSYGTGRYGYTFGSGTRLTVV.

This clone appeared a single time. This chain uses TRBV6-5 with TRBJ2-5; TRBD1 aligns across 10 bases. The CDR3 contains 15 residues. V was pared by 5 bases and J by 5 bases, with 8 bases of the junction left unmatched. Germline values: CDR1 MNHEY, CDR2 SVGAGI. This CDR3 is CASSSRDRGLETQYF. The DNA for the CDR3 is TGTGCCAGCAGTAGCCGGGACAGGGGCTTGGAGACCCAGTACTTC.

V is TRBV19 and J is TRBJ2-2; 11 positions match TRBD1. Trimming removed 7 bases from V and 6 bases from J; junction bases left unmatched: 4. This CDR3 region has 14 residues. The germline CDR1 and CDR2 sequences are LNHDA and SQIVND (reference sequence). The CDR3 nucleotides are TGTGCCAGTACGGGGACAGGGGGGGCCGGGGAGCTGTTTTTT. This encodes CASTGTGGAGELFF.

V is TRBV19 and J is TRBJ2-7; TRBD1 aligns across 11 bases. V shed 5 bases, J shed 7 bases, and the junction held 13 bases outside the gene matches. This CDR3 is 16 amino acids long. Germline CDR1 LNHDA, CDR2 SQIVND (reference sequence). The CDR3 bases are TGTGCCAGTAGTCGTCTCGCGGGACAGGGGGGATTTGAGCAGTACTTC. Translated: CASSRLAGQGGFEQYF.

The chain couples TRBV24-1 to TRBJ2-7; 9 bases line up with TRBD1. The CDR3 totals 18 residues. V was pared by 2 bases and J by 1 base, with 11 bases of the junction left unmatched. The germline CDR1 and CDR2 sequences are KGHDR and SFDVKD. The CDR3: CATSDSNHRDRVSYEQYF. The DNA for the CDR3 is TGTGCCACCAGTGATTCGAACCACCGGGACAGGGTTTCCTACGAGCAGTACTTC.

J is TRBJ2-1 and V is TRBV4-1; D not certain. The length of the CDR3 is 13 residues. V gave up 0 bases and J gave up 8 bases, with 8 bases separating them. CDR1 and CDR2 (germline): MGHRA, YSYEKL. This chain's CDR3 is CASSQDTVYEQFF. The DNA for the CDR3 is TGCGCCAGCAGCCAAGATACCGTTTATGAGCAGTTCTTC.

The rearrangement links TRBV25-1 to TRBJ2-5, with unresolved D. This CDR3 region has 15 residues. V lost 2 bases to trimming and J lost 3 bases, with 13 bases between them. Germline CDR1 reads MGHDK; CDR2 reads SYGVNS. The CDR3 loop reads CASSEGARVEETQYF. CDR3 DNA: TGTGCCAGCAGTGAAGGTGCTAGGGTAGAAGAGACCCAGTACTTC.

The rearrangement links TRBV3-1 (or the pseudogene TRBV3-2) to TRBJ1-1; no reliable D call. V was cut by 0 bases and J by 4 bases, with 9 bases left in between. The CDR3 is made up of 14 amino acids. The V gene's germline CDR1 is LGHDT and CDR2 YNNKEL (reference sequence). DNA for the CDR3: TGTGCCAGCAGCCAAGAAGGGCGGATCACTGAAGCTTTCTTT. Translated: CASSQEGRITEAFF.

The chain has TRBV30 and TRBJ1-6; 7 bases are shared with TRBD1. The CDR3 sequence is 18 residues long. With V trimmed by 1 base and J by 5 bases, 14 bases remained unmatched. Germline CDR1 and CDR2: GTSNPN and SVGIG (reference sequence). CDR3 in amino acids: CAWSGLRRWGQHNSPLHF. Written as DNA, the CDR3 is TGTGCCTGGAGTGGTCTTAGACGTTGGGGACAGCATAATTCACCCCTCCACTTT.

This clone was observed once. The J gene is TRBJ1-2, the V gene TRBV5-6; 10 nucleotides line up with TRBD1. CDR1 and CDR2 from the germline V gene are SGHDT and YYEEEE. Germline trimming cut 4 bases from V and 6 bases from J; bases unmatched to any gene: 12. CDR3 length: 16 residues. The chain's CDR3 is CASSPVRRQGADGYTF. As DNA, the CDR3 is TGTGCCAGCAGCCCGGTCAGAAGACAGGGGGCTGATGGCTACACCTTC. Variable domain in full (rest from reference TRBV5-6 and TRBJ1-2): DAGVTQSPTHLIKTRGQQVTLRCSPKSGHDTVSWYQQALGQGPQFIFQYYEEEERQRGNFPDRFSGHQFPNYSSELNVNALLLGDSALYLCASSPVRRQGADGYTFGSGTRLTVV.

The rearrangement links TRBV27 to TRBJ1-2; D perhaps matches TRBD1 (6 bases). Germline V gives CDR1 MNHEY, CDR2 SMNVEV (reference sequence). The CDR3 consists of 14 residues. The ends were cut back, 4 bases at V and 4 bases at J, with 13 bases in the middle. CDR3 sequence reads: CASSSTGWTYGYTF. CDR3 DNA: TGTGCCAGCAGTTCAACAGGGTGGACCTATGGCTACACCTTC.

V and J are TRBV6-5 and TRBJ2-3; D not resolved. V lost 8 bases and J lost 2, with 14 bases in between. The CDR3 is 14 residues long. Germline V gene data show CDR1 as MNHEY and CDR2 as SVGAGI. The CDR3: CASETGQPTDTQYF. The CDR3 nucleotides read TGTGCCAGCGAGACCGGGCAACCCACAGATACGCAGTATTTT.

Remarks on this clone: The DNA is omitted, as the CDR3 cannot be located on it reliably, and the CDR3 follows TCRdb's listing. The gene calls are TRBV21-1 and TRBJ1-1; the table's D call of TRBD1 was not tested on the DNA. TRBV21-1 is flagged as a pseudogene. The CDR3 is 14 amino acids long, termini counted. The CDR3 is CASSWGQGARGAFF.

V and J are TRBV28 and TRBJ2-1; a possible D gene is TRBD2 (6 bases). The CDR3 has 16 residues. Trimming took 2 bases from V and 9 from J, leaving 20 bases between them. Germline CDR1 reads MDHEN; CDR2 reads SYDVKM. The chain's CDR3 is CASSLQGLLTQAEQFF. CDR3 sequence (DNA): TGTGCCAGCAGTTTACAGGGACTTCTCACCCAGGCTGAGCAGTTCTTC. Together with reference TRBV28 and TRBJ2-1, the CDR3 gives the full variable domain: DVKVTQSSRYLVKRTGEKVFLECVQDMDHENMFWYRQDPGLGLRLIYFSYDVKMKEKGDIPEGYSVSREKKERFSLILESASTNQTSMYLCASSLQGLLTQAEQFFGPGTRLTVL.

This chain joins TRBV3-1 (or the pseudogene TRBV3-2) and TRBJ1-6, with unresolved D. Trimming took 0 bases from V and 7 from J, leaving 16 bases between them. The CDR3 covers 17 residues. CDR1 is LGHDT and CDR2 is YNNKEL in the germline V gene (reference sequence). The CDR3 is CASSQDIKGLQNSPLHF. For the CDR3, the DNA is TGTGCCAGCAGCCAAGATATTAAGGGATTACAGAATTCACCCCTCCACTTT.